This T cell receptor (beta chain) was profiled in a study of Tregs in tolerant kidney transplant recipients. The CDR3 totals 15 residues. CDR1 and CDR2 (germline): KGHSH, LQKENI. V was pared by 1 base and J by 4 bases, with 14 bases between. Clones were read by immunoSEQ multiplex PCR, and TCRdb kept only the in-frame ones, dropping some. The sample has roughly 68,000 clones, 80% to 85% seen once. The study, taken as a whole, reports: Findings come from small patient numbers and require larger validation.

CD4+CD25+CD127- Tregs, CD4+CD25- non-Tregs, CD4 and CD8 cells were sorted. On this clone: What it binds is not known.

This receptor was taken from a human donor in good health. V gene TRBV18 combines with J gene TRBJ2-7; TRBD1 or TRBD2 may be the D gene (5 bases each). The source material was CD4+ T cells from blood. Written as DNA, the CDR3 is TGTGCCAGCTCACCACGGCAGGGAGTAGGGTACGAGCAGTACTTC. As protein: CASSPRQGVGYEQYF.